This entry is about one T cell receptor (beta chain). The record originates from a study of T-cell reconstitution after alpha-beta-depleted transplantation in children. The CDR3 covers 16 residues. V was clipped by 2 bases and J by 0 bases; unmatched bases: 4. Preparation of the TCRbeta library was carried out with unique molecular identifiers. Using its own MiXCR run on the PCR reads, TCRdb lists one record per CDR3 protein. The table lists approximately 200,000 distinct CDR3 sequences, just under 6.5% of them singletons. Sample: PBMCs, taken before TCRalphabeta/CD19-depleted stem cell transplant. V gene TRBV12-3 or TRBV12-4 combines with J gene TRBJ2-3; 8 bases are a match to TRBD1. This TCR came from a girl under two years old with combined immunodeficiency, due to receive a stem cell transplant. The CDR3 coding sequence is TGTGCCAGCAGTTTATGGAGGACAGGGAGCACAGATACGCAGTATTTT. It encodes CASSLWRTGSTDTQYF.